This T cell receptor beta chain stems from a study of blood T cell repertoires in COVID-19. Across the study: Sample material is recorded as cDNA or gDNA derived from T cells, B-cell-depleted T cells, or PBMCs.

Authors' data handling: Estimates of nucleated cell counts were drawn from the amplification of reference gene primers. The repertoire was sequenced with immunoSEQ multiplex PCR; TCRdb's copy has only in-frame clones and lacks some. V and J calls and clone size are those listed in that table; D and trimming were worked out from the DNA. The sample gives about 98,000 clones, approximately 84% of which show up once; around 10% is in the top ten. This CDR3 region has 15 residues. Germline V gives CDR1 KGHDR, CDR2 SFDVKD. The V segment lost 6 bases and the J segment 0 bases; nucleotides outside the gene matches: 2.

The chain links TRBV24-1 to TRBJ2-1; TRBD2 matches at 9 bases. Sequences were obtained from peripheral blood. The origin of this receptor is a man aged 40-49 years with active or convalescent COVID-19. CDR3 loop: CATSSAGGSYNEQFF. Written as DNA, the CDR3 is TGTGCCACCAGTTCAGCGGGGGGCTCCTACAATGAGCAGTTCTTC.